This T cell receptor beta chain was identified in a study of human T cells and chemical hapten exposure (dated by TCRdb to the early 2020s). The study in broad terms: For sensitization, 2% DPC in acetone was applied to a roughly 2 cm by roughly 2 cm area of upper inner arm skin. Blood was sampled from patients pre-sensitization (week 0) and at 2, 6 and about 24 weeks after DPC sensitization. In alopecia patients, the study followed how the peripheral blood TCR repertoire changed in vivo over primary and secondary sensitization to diphenylcyclopropenone (DPC), a hapten. Throughout the study period of around 25 weeks, patients also received therapeutic DPC doses to the scalp every week. Patch testing on the upper back used Finn chambers containing 0.01% DPC, with scoring done after 6 days according to International Contact Dermatitis Research Group standards. The patient cohort, mostly female, included alopecia areata with under or over 50% scalp involvement, alopecia totalis and alopecia universalis. Libraries were pooled for sequencing, and variation in per-sample TCR yields was attributed mainly to small differences in library volumes within the pool. For TCR sequencing, blood came from 25 to 35 alopecia patients at anywhere from one to four time points (pre-sensitization, 2, 6 and 24 weeks). The research as a whole found: DPC sensitization did not change how many TCRs were above 1 in 1000 frequency, and no evidence was found of alterations in global repertoire structure. Repeated subsampling changed both the strength of the expansion versus patch-test correlation and the threshold at which that correlation became significant. Alopecia, a presumed autoimmune disease, was present in all patients, so the immune response of the patients might differ from that of healthy individuals. Patch test score was positively correlated with the number of PT1 expanded TCRs, with significance at thresholds 8, 16 and 32 but not at 4. Expanded TCRs formed significantly more large CDR3 similarity clusters than pre-sensitization or healthy control sets, consistent with antigen-driven responses.

The CDR3 sequence holds 16 residues, the cysteine and phenylalanine included. Left in the record is the CDR3 DNA by itself, 48 bases read in frame from the first base. V is cut back by 1 base and J by 1 base, with 3 bases in the junction unmatched. Reading the germline V gene gives CDR1 SGHTA and CDR2 FQGNSA. The sample's time point label, decoded: patch test 1, 2 weeks after DPC sensitization. The intended sense of this specimen's treatment or condition label: therapeutic diphenylcyclopropenone sensitization with weekly scalp DPC. At every patch-test visit, the blood draw took place before the patch test was put on. Patients were eligible if aged 18 to 70, diagnosed with alopecia and judged suitable for DPC therapy, and pregnant patients were excluded. Total RNA was isolated from unfractionated whole blood collected in Tempus Blood RNA tubes. Library prep was done by RACE. TCRdb shows the sequencer as NextSeq 500. During library preparation, unique molecular identifiers were attached to individual cDNA molecules so that TCRs could be counted quantitatively and reproducibly. For every blood RNA sample, sequencing covered both the TCR alpha and TCR beta chains. The source study handled its data this way. The median number of TCRs per sample was roughly 100,000, ranging from 23,224 to 690,600. The Decombinator software suite was used to annotate V, J and CDR3 in the TCR reads. Every sample was subsampled to the same number of TCRs (28,000) for the PS versus PT1 abundance plots. Expanded TCRs were defined as absent before sensitization and observed at least eight times at the 2-week time point. The public reads were quality trimmed at Q25 with fastp and then assembled into clones with MiXCR by TCRdb, keeping productive beta chains. One record per CDR3 amino acid sequence lists the most common genes and DNA. TCRdb assigned the V and J calls; the authors' analysis was not used. For this sample there are 80,000 to 100,000 distinct CDR3 sequences; over 6% appear just once. Roughly 1.5% of the sample lies in the top ten.

For this clonotype: The clone's antigen remains unknown. It has no much larger one-base neighbor in the sample; base qualities were not kept.

The chain is assembled from TRBV7-2 and TRBJ2-3, with 9 bases aligning to TRBD2. The TCR comes from a woman between 25 and 40 years old with alopecia areata. Some clones in this sample may be carry-over from other donors' samples. The sample was whole blood, taken in connection with sensitization to the hapten diphenylcyclopropenone (DPC). The DNA reads TGTGCCAGCAGCTTAGGGCCTAGCGGGGGCACAGATACGCAGTATTTT. Its coded protein is CASSLGPSGGTDTQYF.